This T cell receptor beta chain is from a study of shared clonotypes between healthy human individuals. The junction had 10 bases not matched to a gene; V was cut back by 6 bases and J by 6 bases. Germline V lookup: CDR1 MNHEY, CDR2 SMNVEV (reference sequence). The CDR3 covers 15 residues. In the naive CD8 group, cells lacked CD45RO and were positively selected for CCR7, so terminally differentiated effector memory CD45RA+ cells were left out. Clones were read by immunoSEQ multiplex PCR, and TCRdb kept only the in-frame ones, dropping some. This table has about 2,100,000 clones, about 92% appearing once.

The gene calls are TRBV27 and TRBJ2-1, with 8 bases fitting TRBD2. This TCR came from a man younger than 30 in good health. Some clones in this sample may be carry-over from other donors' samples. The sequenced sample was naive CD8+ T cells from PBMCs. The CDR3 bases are TGTGCCAGCAGGGGATATAGCGGGACCGTCAATGAGCAGTTCTTC. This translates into CASRGYSGTVNEQFF.